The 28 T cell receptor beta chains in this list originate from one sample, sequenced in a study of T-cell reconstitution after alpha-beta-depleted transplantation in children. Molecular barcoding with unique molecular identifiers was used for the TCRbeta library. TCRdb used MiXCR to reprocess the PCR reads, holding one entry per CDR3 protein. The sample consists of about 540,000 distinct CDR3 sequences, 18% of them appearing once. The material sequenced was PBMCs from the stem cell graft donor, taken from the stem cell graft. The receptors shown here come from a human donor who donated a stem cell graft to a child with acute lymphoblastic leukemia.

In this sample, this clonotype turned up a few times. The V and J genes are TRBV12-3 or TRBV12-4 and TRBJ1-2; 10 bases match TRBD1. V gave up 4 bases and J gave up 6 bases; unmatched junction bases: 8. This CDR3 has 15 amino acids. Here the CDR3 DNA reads TGTGCCAGCAGTTCCGGGACAGGGGAGGGAAATGGCTACACCTTC. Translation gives CASSSGTGEGNGYTF.

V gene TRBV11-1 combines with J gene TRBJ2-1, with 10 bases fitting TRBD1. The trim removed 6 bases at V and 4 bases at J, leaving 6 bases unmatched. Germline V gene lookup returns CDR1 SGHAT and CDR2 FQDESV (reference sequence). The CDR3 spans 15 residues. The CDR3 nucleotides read TGTGCCAGCAGACAGGGACAGGGGCCTTACAATGAGCAGTTCTTC. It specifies CASRQGQGPYNEQFF.

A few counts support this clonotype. Written as DNA, the CDR3 is TGCGCCAGCAGCCAAGCTGGGCACTATGGCTACACCTTC. Encoded protein: CASSQAGHYGYTF. The chain joins TRBV4-1 to TRBJ1-2, with D unclear. The CDR3 contains 13 residues. V lost 1 base, J lost 3 bases, and 6 bases lay in between. CDR1 is MGHRA, CDR2 YSYEKL, per germline.

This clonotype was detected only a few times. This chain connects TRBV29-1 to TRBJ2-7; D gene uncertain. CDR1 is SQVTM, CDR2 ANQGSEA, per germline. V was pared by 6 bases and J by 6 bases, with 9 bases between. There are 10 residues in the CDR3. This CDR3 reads CSVRQGEQYF. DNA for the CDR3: TGCAGCGTCCGACAAGGCGAGCAGTACTTC.

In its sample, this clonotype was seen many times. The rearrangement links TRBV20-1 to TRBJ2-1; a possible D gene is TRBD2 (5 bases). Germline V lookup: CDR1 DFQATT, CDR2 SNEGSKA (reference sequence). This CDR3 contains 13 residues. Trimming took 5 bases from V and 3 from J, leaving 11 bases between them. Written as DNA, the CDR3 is TGCAGTGCTGATATGACTAACTACAATGAGCAGTTCTTC. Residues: CSADMTNYNEQFF.

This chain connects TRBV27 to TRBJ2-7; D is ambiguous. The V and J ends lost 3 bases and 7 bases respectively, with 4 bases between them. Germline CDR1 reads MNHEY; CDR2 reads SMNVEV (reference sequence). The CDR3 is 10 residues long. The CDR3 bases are TGTGCCAGCAGTTTGTGGGAGCAGTACTTC. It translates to CASSLWEQYF.

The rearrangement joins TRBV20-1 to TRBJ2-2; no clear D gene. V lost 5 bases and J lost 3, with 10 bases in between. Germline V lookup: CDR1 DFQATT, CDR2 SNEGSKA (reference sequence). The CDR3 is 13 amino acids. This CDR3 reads CSAHSPYTGELFF. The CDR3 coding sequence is TGCAGTGCTCACTCTCCGTACACCGGGGAGCTGTTTTTT.

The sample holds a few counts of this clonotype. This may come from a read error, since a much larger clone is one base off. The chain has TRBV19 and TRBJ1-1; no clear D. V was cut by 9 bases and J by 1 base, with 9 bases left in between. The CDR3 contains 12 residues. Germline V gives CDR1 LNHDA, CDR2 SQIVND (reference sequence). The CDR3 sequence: CASSVGNTEAFF. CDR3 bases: TGTGCCAGCAGCGTAGGGAACACTGAAGCTTTCTTT.

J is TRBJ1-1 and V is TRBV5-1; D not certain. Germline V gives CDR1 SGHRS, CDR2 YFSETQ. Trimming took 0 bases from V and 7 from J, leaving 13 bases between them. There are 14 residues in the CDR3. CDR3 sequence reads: CASSLVNREREAFF. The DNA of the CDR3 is TGCGCCAGCAGCTTGGTTAATAGGGAACGTGAAGCTTTCTTT.

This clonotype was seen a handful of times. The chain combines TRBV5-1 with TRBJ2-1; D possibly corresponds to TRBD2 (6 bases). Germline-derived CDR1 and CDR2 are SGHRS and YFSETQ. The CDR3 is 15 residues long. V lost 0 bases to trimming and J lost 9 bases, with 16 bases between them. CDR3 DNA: TGCGCCAGCAGCTTGGTAGCGGTCGCTTATCCTGAGCAGTTCTTC. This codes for CASSLVAVAYPEQFF. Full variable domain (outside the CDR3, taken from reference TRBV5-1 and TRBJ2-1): KAGVTQTPRYLIKTRGQQVTLSCSPISGHRSVSWYQQTPGQGLQFLFEYFSETQRNKGNFPGRFSGRQFSNSRSEMNVSTLELGDSALYLCASSLVAVAYPEQFFGPGTRLTVL.

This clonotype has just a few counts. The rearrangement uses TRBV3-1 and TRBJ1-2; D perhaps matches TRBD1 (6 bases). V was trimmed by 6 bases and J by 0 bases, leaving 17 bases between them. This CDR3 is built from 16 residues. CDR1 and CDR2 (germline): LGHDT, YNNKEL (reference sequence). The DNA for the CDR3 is TGTGCCAGCAGTAAGCACTCAGCAGGGGCTAACTATGGCTACACCTTC. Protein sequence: CASSKHSAGANYGYTF. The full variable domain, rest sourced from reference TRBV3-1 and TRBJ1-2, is DTAVSQTPKYLVTQMGNDKSIKCEQNLGHDTMYWYKQDSKKFLKIMFSYNNKELIINETVPNRFSPKSPDKAHLNLHINSLELGDSAVYFCASSKHSAGANYGYTFGSGTRLTVV.

CDR3 nucleotides: TGTGCCAGCAGTTCACCGGGGGCAGATACGCAGTATTTT. The encoded protein is CASSSPGADTQYF. The chain carries TRBV27 and TRBJ2-3; maybe TRBD2 (6 bases). Trimming took 4 bases from V and 4 from J, leaving 9 bases between them. Germline-derived CDR1 and CDR2 are MNHEY and SMNVEV (reference sequence). CDR3 length equals 13 residues.

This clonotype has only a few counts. Written as DNA, the CDR3 is TGCGCCAGCAGCTTTTGGACAGGGACCTACGAGCAGTACTTC. Translating it yields CASSFWTGTYEQYF. The V and J genes are TRBV5-1 and TRBJ2-7; TRBD1 matches 8 bases. The CDR3 contains 14 residues. Germline values: CDR1 SGHRS, CDR2 YFSETQ. Trimming removed 2 bases from V and 2 bases from J; junction bases left unmatched: 3.

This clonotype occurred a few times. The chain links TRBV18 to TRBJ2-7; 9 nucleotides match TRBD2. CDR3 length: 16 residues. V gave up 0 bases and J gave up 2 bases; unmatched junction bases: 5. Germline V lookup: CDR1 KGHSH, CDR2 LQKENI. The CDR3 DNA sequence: TGTGCCAGCTCACCACCGGGGCTAGCGGGAACCTACGAGCAGTACTTC. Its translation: CASSPPGLAGTYEQYF.

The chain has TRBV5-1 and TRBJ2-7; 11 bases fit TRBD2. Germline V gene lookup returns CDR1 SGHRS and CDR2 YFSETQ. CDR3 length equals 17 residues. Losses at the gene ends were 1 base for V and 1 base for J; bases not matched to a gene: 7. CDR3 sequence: CASSLRLAGGGSYEQYF. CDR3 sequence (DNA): TGCGCCAGCAGCTTGCGTCTAGCGGGAGGAGGTTCCTACGAGCAGTACTTC.

CDR3 protein: CASSLTGTTVQGQFF. The DNA of the CDR3 is TGTGCCAGCAGCTTAACCGGGACTACGGTCCAGGGGCAGTTCTTC. The chain is built from TRBV7-2 and TRBJ2-1; 7 bases align to TRBD2. Germline assignment: CDR1 SGHTA and CDR2 FQGNSA. The CDR3 spans 15 residues. Germline trimming cut 2 bases from V and 12 bases from J; bases unmatched to any gene: 13.

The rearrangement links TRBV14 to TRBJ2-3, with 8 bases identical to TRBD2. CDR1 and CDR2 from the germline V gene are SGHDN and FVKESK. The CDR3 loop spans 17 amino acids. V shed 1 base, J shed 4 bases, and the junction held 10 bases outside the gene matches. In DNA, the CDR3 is TGTGCCAGCAGCCAAGCGTATGCGGGAGCGGGAGCAGATACGCAGTATTTT. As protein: CASSQAYAGAGADTQYF.

The DNA of the CDR3 is TGCGCCAGCAACTTTAATTCGGGGGGCTACGAGCAGTACTTC. Encoded protein: CASNFNSGGYEQYF. V usage is TRBV5-1 and J usage is TRBJ2-7; 7 nucleotides agree with TRBD2. V gave up 6 bases and J gave up 3 bases; unmatched junction bases: 9. The germline V gene encodes CDR1 SGHRS and CDR2 YFSETQ. This CDR3 is 14 amino acids long.

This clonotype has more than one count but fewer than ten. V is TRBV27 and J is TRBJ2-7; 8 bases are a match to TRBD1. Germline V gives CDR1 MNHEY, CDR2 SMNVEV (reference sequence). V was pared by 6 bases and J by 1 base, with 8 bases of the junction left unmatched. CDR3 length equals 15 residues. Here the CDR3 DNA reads TGTGCCAGCAGAGAAGTCGGGACAGGTTCCTACGAGCAGTACTTC. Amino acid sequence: CASREVGTGSYEQYF.

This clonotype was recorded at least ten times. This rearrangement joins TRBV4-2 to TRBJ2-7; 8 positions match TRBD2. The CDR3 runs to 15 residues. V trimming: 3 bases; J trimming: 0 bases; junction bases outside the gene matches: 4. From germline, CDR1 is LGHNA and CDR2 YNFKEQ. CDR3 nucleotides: TGTGCCAGCAGCCAGGAGCGGGGGAGCTCCTACGAGCAGTACTTC. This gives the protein CASSQERGSSYEQYF.

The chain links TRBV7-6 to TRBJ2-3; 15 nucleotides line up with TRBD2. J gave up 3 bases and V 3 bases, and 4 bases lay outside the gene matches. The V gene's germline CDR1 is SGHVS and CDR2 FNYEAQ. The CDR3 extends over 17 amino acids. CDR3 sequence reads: CASSFGLAGGPTDTQYF. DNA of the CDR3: TGTGCCAGCAGCTTTGGACTAGCGGGAGGGCCTACAGATACGCAGTATTTT.

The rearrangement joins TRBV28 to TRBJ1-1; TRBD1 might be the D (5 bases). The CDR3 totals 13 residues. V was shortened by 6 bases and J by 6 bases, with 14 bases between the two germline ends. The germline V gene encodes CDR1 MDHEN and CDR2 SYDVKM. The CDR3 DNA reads TGTGCCAGCAGCCCCGCGGGGCGGGCTGAAGCTTTCTTT. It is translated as CASSPAGRAEAFF.

In nucleotides, the CDR3 is TGTGCCATCAGTGACAGGGAAGAGACCCAGTACTTC. Translated, it gives CAISDREETQYF. The chain combines TRBV10-3 with TRBJ2-5; possible D gene TRBD1, 5 bases. CDR1 is ENHRY and CDR2 is SYGVKD in the germline V gene. Trimming cost V 3 bases and J 3 bases, with 5 bases left between them. There are 12 residues in the CDR3.

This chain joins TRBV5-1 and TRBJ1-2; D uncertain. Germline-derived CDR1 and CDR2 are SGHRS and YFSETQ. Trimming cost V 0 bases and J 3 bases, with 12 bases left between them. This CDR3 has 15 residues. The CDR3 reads CASSLGGNSDYGYTF. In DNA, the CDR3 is TGCGCCAGCAGCTTGGGAGGAAACAGCGACTATGGCTACACCTTC.

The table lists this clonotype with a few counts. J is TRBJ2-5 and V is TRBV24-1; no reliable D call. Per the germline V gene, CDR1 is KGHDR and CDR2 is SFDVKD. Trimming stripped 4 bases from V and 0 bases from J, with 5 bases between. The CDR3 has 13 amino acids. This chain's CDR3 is CATSDMYQETQYF. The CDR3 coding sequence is TGTGCCACCAGTGACATGTACCAAGAGACCCAGTACTTC.

The chain's CDR3 is CASSAGTGATGELFF. The CDR3 bases are TGTGCCAGCAGCGCAGGGACAGGAGCCACCGGGGAGCTGTTTTTT. This chain uses TRBV7-7 with TRBJ2-2, with 8 bases aligning to TRBD1. The CDR3 has 15 residues. Germline trimming cut 5 bases from V and 4 bases from J; bases unmatched to any gene: 6. Germline-derived CDR1 and CDR2 are SSHAT and FNYEAQ (reference sequence).

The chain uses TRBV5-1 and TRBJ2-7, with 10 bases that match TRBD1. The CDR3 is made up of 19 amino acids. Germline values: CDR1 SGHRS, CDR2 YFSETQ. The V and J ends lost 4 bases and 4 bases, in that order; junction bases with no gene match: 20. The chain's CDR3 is CASSPPKKKTGGAGYEQYF. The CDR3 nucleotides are TGCGCCAGCAGCCCTCCTAAAAAAAAGACAGGGGGCGCCGGTTACGAGCAGTACTTC.

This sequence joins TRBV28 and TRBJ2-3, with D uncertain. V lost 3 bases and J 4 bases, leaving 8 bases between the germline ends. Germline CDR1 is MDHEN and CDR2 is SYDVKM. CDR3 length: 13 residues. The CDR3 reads CASSLRFADTQYF. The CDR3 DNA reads TGTGCCAGCAGTTTGCGATTTGCAGATACGCAGTATTTT.